This paragraph covers one T cell receptor (beta chain) sequence. Its target is unknown. The data belong to a study of neoadjuvant anti-PD-1 for oral cavity cancer. Across the whole study: Patients without progression received a fourth nivolumab dose around day 43, then surgical resection on days 50-56. Study-wide results and limits: Higher pretreatment Treg/Th17 ratios tracked higher pretreatment blood clonality.

Most PBMC samples had approximately 470 ng input DNA in six replicates. Profiled with immunoSEQ multiplex PCR; TCRdb holds only in-frame clones, not every one. The profile shows around 8,400 clones, approximately 70% of them singletons. Time point reported: after neoadjuvant nivolumab, at surgical resection. The V and J ends lost 2 bases and 2 bases respectively, with 11 bases between them. Germline loops: CDR1 SEHNR, CDR2 FQNEAQ (reference sequence). CDR3 length: 15 amino acids. This sample comprised PBMCs, obtained after nivolumab (anti-PD-1) treatment. This receptor was obtained from a person aged 40 to 85 with oral cavity squamous cell carcinoma. The chain is built from TRBV7-9 and TRBJ2-3, with D perhaps matching TRBD1 or TRBD2 (5 bases each). The CDR3 region is CASSLKGRYTDTQYF. Here the CDR3 DNA reads TGTGCCAGCAGCTTAAAGGGACGATACACAGATACGCAGTATTTT.